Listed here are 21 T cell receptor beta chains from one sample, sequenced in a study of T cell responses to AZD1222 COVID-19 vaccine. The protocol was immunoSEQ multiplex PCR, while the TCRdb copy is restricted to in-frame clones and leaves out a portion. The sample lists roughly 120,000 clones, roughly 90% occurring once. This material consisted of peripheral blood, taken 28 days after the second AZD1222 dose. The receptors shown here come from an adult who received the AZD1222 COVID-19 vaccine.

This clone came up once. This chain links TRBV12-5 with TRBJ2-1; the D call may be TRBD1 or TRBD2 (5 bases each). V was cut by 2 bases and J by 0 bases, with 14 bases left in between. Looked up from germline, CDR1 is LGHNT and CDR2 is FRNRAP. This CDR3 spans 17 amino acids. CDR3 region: CASGLPWDLVSYNEQFF. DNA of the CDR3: TGTGCTAGTGGTTTGCCGTGGGACCTAGTCTCCTACAATGAGCAGTTCTTC.

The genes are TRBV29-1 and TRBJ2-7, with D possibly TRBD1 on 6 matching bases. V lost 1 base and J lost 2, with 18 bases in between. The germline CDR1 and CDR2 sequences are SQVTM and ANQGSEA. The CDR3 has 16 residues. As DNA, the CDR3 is TGCAGCGTTGAAGGGGTTGAGGGACATGGGACCTACGAGCAGTACTTC. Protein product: CSVEGVEGHGTYEQYF.

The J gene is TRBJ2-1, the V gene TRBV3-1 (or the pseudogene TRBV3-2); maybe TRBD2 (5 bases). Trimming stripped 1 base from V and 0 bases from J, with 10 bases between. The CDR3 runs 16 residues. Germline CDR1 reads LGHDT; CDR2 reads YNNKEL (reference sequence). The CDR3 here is CASSQARSGSYNEQFF. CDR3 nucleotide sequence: TGTGCCAGCAGCCAAGCTCGCAGCGGCTCCTACAATGAGCAGTTCTTC.

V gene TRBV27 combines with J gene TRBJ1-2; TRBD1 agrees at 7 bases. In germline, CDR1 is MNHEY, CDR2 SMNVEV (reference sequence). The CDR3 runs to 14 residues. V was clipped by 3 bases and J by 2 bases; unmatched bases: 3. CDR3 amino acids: CASSLDRKNYGYTF. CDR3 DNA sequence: TGTGCCAGCAGTTTGGACAGGAAGAACTATGGCTACACCTTC.

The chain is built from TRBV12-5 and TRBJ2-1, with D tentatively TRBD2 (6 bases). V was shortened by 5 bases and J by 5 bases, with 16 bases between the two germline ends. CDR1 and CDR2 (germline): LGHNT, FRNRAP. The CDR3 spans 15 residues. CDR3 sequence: CASGTPSGGDNEQFF. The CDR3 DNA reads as TGTGCTAGTGGTACCCCTTCGGGCGGGGACAATGAGCAGTTCTTC.

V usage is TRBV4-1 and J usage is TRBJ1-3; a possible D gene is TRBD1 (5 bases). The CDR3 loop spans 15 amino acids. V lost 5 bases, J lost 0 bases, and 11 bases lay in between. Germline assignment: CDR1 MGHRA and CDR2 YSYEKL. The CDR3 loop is CASSVTGYSGNTIYF. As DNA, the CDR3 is TGCGCCAGCAGCGTCACAGGTTACTCTGGAAACACCATATATTTT.

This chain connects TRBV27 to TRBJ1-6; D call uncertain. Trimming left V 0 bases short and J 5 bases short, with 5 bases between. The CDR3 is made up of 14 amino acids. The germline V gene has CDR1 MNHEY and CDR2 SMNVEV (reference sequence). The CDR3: CASSLSAHNSPLHF. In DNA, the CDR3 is TGTGCCAGCAGTTTATCGGCGCATAATTCACCCCTCCACTTT.

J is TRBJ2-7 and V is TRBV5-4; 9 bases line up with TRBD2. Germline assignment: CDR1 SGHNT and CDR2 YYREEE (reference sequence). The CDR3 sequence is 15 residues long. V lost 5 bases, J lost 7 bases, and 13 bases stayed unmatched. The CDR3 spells CASRREAGGPGEQYF. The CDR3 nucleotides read TGTGCCAGCAGAAGGGAGGCGGGAGGGCCGGGTGAGCAGTACTTC.

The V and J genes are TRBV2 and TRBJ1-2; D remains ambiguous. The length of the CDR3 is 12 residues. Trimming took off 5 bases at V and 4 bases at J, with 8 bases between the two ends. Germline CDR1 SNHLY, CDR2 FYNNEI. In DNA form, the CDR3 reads TGTGCCAGCAGTTTAGCACTCTATGGCTACACCTTC. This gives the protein CASSLALYGYTF.

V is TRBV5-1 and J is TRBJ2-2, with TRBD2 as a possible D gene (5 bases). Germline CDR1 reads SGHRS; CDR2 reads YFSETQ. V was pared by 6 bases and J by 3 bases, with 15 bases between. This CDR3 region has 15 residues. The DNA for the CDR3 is TGCGCCAGCAAGCACGGAGGTAGGGACACCGGGGAGCTGTTTTTT. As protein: CASKHGGRDTGELFF. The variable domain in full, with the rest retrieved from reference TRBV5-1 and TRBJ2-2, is KAGVTQTPRYLIKTRGQQVTLSCSPISGHRSVSWYQQTPGQGLQFLFEYFSETQRNKGNFPGRFSGRQFSNSRSEMNVSTLELGDSALYLCASKHGGRDTGELFFGEGSRLTVL.

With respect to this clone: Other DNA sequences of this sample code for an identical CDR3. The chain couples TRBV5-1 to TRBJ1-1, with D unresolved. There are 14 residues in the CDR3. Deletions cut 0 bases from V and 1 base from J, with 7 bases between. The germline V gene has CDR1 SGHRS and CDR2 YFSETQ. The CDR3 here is CASSLGQRNTEAFF. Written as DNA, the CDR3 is TGCGCCAGCAGCTTGGGTCAGCGGAACACTGAAGCTTTCTTT.

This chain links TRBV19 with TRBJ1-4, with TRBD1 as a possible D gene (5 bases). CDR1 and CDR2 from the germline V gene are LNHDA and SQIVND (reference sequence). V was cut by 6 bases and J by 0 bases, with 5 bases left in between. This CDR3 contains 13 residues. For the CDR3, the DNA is TGTGCCAGTAGCAGGGCAACTAATGAAAAACTGTTTTTT. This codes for CASSRATNEKLFF. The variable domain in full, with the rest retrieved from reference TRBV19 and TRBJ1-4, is DGGITQSPKYLFRKEGQNVTLSCEQNLNHDAMYWYRQDPGQGLRLIYYSQIVNDFQKGDIAEGYSVSREKKESFPLTVTSAQKNPTAFYLCASSRATNEKLFFGSGTQLSVL.

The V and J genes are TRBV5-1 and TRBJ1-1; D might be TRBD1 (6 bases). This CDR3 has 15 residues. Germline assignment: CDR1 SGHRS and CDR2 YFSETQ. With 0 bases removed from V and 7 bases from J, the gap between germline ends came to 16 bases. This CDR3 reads CASSLAGGAIGEAFF. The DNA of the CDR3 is TGCGCCAGCAGCTTGGCCGGGGGGGCTATCGGTGAAGCTTTCTTT.

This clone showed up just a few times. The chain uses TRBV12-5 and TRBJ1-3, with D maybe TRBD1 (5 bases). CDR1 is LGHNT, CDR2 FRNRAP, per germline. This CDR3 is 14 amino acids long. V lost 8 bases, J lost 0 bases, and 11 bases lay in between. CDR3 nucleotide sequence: TGTGCTAGTTCGCAGGGAAACTCTGGAAACACCATATATTTT. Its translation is CASSQGNSGNTIYF.

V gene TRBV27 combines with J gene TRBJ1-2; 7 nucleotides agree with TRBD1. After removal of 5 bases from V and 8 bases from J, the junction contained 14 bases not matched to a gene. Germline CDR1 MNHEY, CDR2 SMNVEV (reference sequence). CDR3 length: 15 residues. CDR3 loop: CASSKPGQSPGGYTF. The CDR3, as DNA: TGTGCCAGCAGTAAACCGGGACAGAGCCCCGGGGGCTACACCTTC.

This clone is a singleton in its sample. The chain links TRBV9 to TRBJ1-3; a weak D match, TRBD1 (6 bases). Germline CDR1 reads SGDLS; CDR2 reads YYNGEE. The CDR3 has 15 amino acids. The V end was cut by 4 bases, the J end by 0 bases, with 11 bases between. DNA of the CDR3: TGTGCCAGCAGCCCGGGGGACAACTCTGGAAACACCATATATTTT. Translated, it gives CASSPGDNSGNTIYF.

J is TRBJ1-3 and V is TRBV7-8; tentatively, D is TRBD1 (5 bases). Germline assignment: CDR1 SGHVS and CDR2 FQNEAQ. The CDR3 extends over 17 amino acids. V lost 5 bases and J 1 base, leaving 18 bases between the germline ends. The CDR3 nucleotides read TGTGCCAGCAGCCCCCAGACAGTTGATGTTTCTGGAAACACCATATATTTT. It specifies CASSPQTVDVSGNTIYF.

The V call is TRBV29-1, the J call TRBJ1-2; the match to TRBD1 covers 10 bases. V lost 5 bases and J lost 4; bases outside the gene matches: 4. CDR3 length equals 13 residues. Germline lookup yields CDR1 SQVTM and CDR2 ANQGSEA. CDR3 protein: CSVPGQGSYGYTF. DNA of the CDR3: TGCAGCGTTCCGGGACAGGGGAGCTATGGCTACACCTTC.

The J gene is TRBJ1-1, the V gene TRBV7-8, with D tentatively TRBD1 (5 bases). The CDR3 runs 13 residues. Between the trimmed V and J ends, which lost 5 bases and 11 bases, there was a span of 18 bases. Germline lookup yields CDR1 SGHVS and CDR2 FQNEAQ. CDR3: CASSGTGVGEAFF. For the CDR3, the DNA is TGTGCCAGCAGCGGAACAGGCGTGGGTGAGGCTTTCTTT.

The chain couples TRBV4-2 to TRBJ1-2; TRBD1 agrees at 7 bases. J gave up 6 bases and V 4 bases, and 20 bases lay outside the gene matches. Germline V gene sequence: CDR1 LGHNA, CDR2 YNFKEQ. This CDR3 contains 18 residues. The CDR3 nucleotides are TGTGCCAGCAGCCCTCTCAAAGGTGGACAGGTGGGGCTCGATGGCTACACCTTC. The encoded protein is CASSPLKGGQVGLDGYTF.

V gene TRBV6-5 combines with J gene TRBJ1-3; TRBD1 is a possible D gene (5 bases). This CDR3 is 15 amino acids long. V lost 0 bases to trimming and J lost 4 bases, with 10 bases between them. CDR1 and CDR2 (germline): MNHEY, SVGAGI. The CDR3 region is CASSYSVGAGNTIYF. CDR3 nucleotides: TGTGCCAGCAGTTACTCGGTCGGGGCCGGAAACACCATATATTTT.